These T cell receptor beta chains were read from a single sample in a study of graft-versus-host responses after intestinal transplantation. Their cognate antigens are unknown. Measured with immunoSEQ multiplex PCR; TCRdb has only the in-frame clones, and not every one. The sample lists tens of thousands of clones, around 83% occurring once. The sample consisted of unstimulated CD8+ T cells sorted from spleen or lymph node cells, taken before intestinal transplant. All receptors derive from a human donor who received an intestinal transplant. The CDR3 runs from the conserved cysteine through the conserved F or W. Fields, in order: clone size, CDR3 length, V gene, J gene, D gene, CDR3 DNA, CDR3 protein. D genes are given only for firm matches. For some rows the clone size is stated as once, few or many, or as a class when expanded; others skip it.

.	14	TRBV7-9	TRBJ2-1	TRBD2	TGTGCCAGCAGCTTATCAACTAGCGGGAGTGCGCGGTTCTTC	CASSLSTSGSARFF
.	15	TRBV28	TRBJ2-7	.	TGTGCCAGCAGTTTTATGGATCCAGGCACCTACGAGCAGTACTTC	CASSFMDPGTYEQYF
.	17	TRBV19	TRBJ1-3	.	TGTGCCAGTAGTTCCCGCTATTATCTGAGTTCTGGAAACACCATATATTTT	CASSSRYYLSSGNTIYF
.	15	TRBV15	TRBJ1-5	.	TGTGCCACCAGCGAGGCGCCTAATAGCAATCAGCCCCAGCATTTT	CATSEAPNSNQPQHF
once	13	TRBV6-4	TRBJ1-1	.	TGTGCCAGCAGAAAAACAGTGAACACTGAAGCTTTCTTT	CASRKTVNTEAFF
.	14	TRBV28	TRBJ2-2	.	TGTGCCAGCAGATCGACTATCCCTTACGGGGAGCTGTTTTTT	CASRSTIPYGELFF
.	13	TRBV6-5	TRBJ1-1	.	TGTGCCAGCAGCAAAACAGAGAACACTGAAGCTTTCTTT	CASSKTENTEAFF
.	15	TRBV9	TRBJ2-7	TRBD2	TGTGCCAGCAGCGTAGCCGGGACTAGAAGGGACGAGCAGTACTTC	CASSVAGTRRDEQYF
.	14	TRBV19	TRBJ1-6	.	TGTGCCAGTAGTTTAACGACAGGACCTTCACCCCTCCACTTT	CASSLTTGPSPLHF
.	15	TRBV13	TRBJ2-7	TRBD2	TGTGCCAGCAGCTTCGGGCTAGCGGGAGCCTACGAGCAGTACTTC	CASSFGLAGAYEQYF
.	18	TRBV28	TRBJ2-7	TRBD1	TGTGCCAGCAGTTTGCGAAGGGGGTACAGGGGAATTTTCTACGAGCAGTACTTC	CASSLRRGYRGIFYEQYF
.	13	TRBV15	TRBJ2-7	.	TGTGCCACTCAGGGGTCCCTTACCTACGAGCAGTACTTC	CATQGSLTYEQYF
.	15	TRBV2	TRBJ2-1	.	TGTGCCAGCAGAGAGACAGGCCGGCCATACAATGAGCAGTTCTTC	CASRETGRPYNEQFF
.	16	TRBV27	TRBJ1-5	TRBD1	TGTGCCAGCAGTTTAGGGACAGCCTTGGGCAATCAGCCCCAGCATTTT	CASSLGTALGNQPQHF
few	14	TRBV10-3	TRBJ1-6	.	TGTGCCATCAGTGATAGGCAGGGGAATTCACCCCTCCACTTT	CAISDRQGNSPLHF
.	16	TRBV4-1	TRBJ2-3	TRBD2	TGCGCCAGCAGCCAGCCGGGACTAGCTCTCACAGATACGCAGTATTTT	CASSQPGLALTDTQYF
few	15	TRBV6-5	TRBJ2-7	TRBD2	TGTGCCAGCAGTTACTCAGCTAGCGGCCCTTACGAGCAGTACTTC	CASSYSASGPYEQYF
.	16	TRBV5-1	TRBJ2-7	TRBD2	TGCGCCAGCAGCTTGGCAGCGGGGGCCTCCCTCTACGAGCAGTACTTC	CASSLAAGASLYEQYF
once	19	TRBV4-1	TRBJ2-1	TRBD2	TGCGCCAGCAGCCAAGATTCGCTAGCGGGAGCGTTCCCGAACAATGAGCAGTTCTTC	CASSQDSLAGAFPNNEQFF
few	13	TRBV7-9	TRBJ2-7	.	TGTGCCAGCACCCTGCTTAGCTCCTACGAGCAGTACTTC	CASTLLSSYEQYF
.	12	TRBV4-1	TRBJ2-2	TRBD2	TGCGCCAGCAGCCCGGGGGGCGGGGAGCTGTTTTTT	CASSPGGGELFF
.	13	TRBV6-6	TRBJ2-2	.	TGTGCCAGCAATCTAGCTGACACCGGGGAGCTGTTTTTT	CASNLADTGELFF
.	14	TRBV4-1	TRBJ1-2	.	TGCGCCAGCAGCCAAGATCGGGGGACCTATGGCTACACCTTC	CASSQDRGTYGYTF
.	12	TRBV28	TRBJ2-7	.	TGTGCCAGCAGCCCCCAGGGGTACGAGCAGTACTTC	CASSPQGYEQYF
.	15	TRBV7-9	TRBJ1-1	.	TGTGCCAGCAGCTTGATCCCCGAAGGACAGTTTGAAGCTTTCTTT	CASSLIPEGQFEAFF
.	14	TRBV6-1	TRBJ1-4	.	TGTGCCAGCAGGATGGACAGCTTAATGGAAAAACTGTTTTTT	CASRMDSLMEKLFF
.	15	TRBV15	TRBJ2-1	TRBD2	TGTGCCACCAGCAGAGAGTCTAGCGGGAGATCTGGGCAGTTCTTC	CATSRESSGRSGQFF
.	13	TRBV6-4	TRBJ2-1	.	TGTGCCAGCAGTAGGACAACCACTAATGAGCAGTTCTTC	CASSRTTTNEQFF
.	11	TRBV5-6	TRBJ2-1	TRBD1	TGTGCCAGCAGCTTGAGACAGGGGGAGTTCTTC	CASSLRQGEFF
.	17	TRBV10-1	TRBJ2-3	TRBD2	TGCGCCAGCAGTGAGTCCCCCAGCGGGAGGGCCAAGGGTACGCAGTATTTT	CASSESPSGRAKGTQYF
few	16	TRBV6-6	TRBJ2-7	.	TGTGCCAGCAGATCCGGGACTGAAATGTACTCCTACGAGCAGTACTTC	CASRSGTEMYSYEQYF